The clone carrying this TCR beta chain was recorded a few times. The antigen is unknown. Amplification of TCR beta CDR3 regions used RNA as the template. The TCR CDR3 was amplified in a first-round RT-PCR using the HTBI primer set. TCRdb redid the calling of the multiplex PCR reads with MiXCR, one entry per CDR3 protein. The sample lists 560,000 or so distinct CDR3 sequences, about 45% occurring once. CDR1 SGHAT and CDR2 FQNNGV come from the germline V gene. The CDR3 has 14 residues. V was pared by 9 bases and J by 3 bases, with 17 bases between. The sample is drawn from a study of T cells in Graves' hyperthyroidism and ophthalmopathy. Study-level results: Ophthalmopathy and stable hyperthyroidism were told apart by a 13 V-J model.

V and J are TRBV11-2 and TRBJ1-2, with D possibly TRBD1 on 6 matching bases. The TCR originated in a woman between 18 and 29 years old with Graves' hyperthyroidism. The sample was peripheral blood or thyroid tissue (not recorded which). CDR3 in amino acids: CASSPVGQYYGYTF. In DNA, the CDR3 is TGTGCCAGTAGTCCCGTCGGACAGTACTATGGCTACACCTTC.